Ten or more counts support the clone carrying this T cell receptor (gamma chain). Its antigen is unknown. A far larger clone lies a single base away; this is likely a read error. The source of the sample is a study of γδ T cells in repeated Plasmodium falciparum infection. Study at large: Malian children with intense seasonal malaria exposure were compared with matched Australian children.

Both TRG and TRD chains were sequenced from each sorted sample. TCRdb re-analyzed the multiplex PCR reads via CATT. The data show 25,000 to 30,000 gamma-chain clones, around 3% seen once. General study points: Malian children's Vdelta2-negative repertoires appeared more expanded and less diverse than Australians'. Vgamma9/Vdelta2+ repertoires stayed stably polyclonal over time and infection.

This CDR3 comprises 16 residues. Germline assignment: CDR1 GITISATS and CDR2 ISYDGTV (reference sequence). J was trimmed by 2 bases and V by 3 bases; bases with no gene match: 13. Bulk repertoires came from Vgamma9/Vdelta2+ or Vdelta2-negative gammadelta T cells flow-sorted from PBMC. This receptor was identified in a pool of human donors (malaria-infected and uninfected, not separated). The specimen sequenced was gamma-delta T cells from blood. V usage is TRGV9 and J usage is TRGJ1 or TRGJ2. This CDR3 reads CALWEMDVRHYYKKLF. CDR3 DNA sequence: TGTGCCTTGTGGGAGATGGATGTTCGTCATTATTATAAGAAACTCTTT.